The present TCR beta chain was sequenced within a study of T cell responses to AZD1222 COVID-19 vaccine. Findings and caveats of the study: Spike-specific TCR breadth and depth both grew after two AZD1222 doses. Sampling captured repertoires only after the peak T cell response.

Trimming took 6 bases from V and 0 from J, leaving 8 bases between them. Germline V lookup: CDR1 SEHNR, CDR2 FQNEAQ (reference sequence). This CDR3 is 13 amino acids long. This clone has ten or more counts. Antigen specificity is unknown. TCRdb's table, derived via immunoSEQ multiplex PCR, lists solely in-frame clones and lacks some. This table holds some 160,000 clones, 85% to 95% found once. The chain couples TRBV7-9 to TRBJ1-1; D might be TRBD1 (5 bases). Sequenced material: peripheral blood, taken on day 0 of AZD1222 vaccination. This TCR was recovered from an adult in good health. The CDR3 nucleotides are TGTGCCAGCAGTATACAGGTGAACACTGAAGCTTTCTTT. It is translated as CASSIQVNTEAFF.